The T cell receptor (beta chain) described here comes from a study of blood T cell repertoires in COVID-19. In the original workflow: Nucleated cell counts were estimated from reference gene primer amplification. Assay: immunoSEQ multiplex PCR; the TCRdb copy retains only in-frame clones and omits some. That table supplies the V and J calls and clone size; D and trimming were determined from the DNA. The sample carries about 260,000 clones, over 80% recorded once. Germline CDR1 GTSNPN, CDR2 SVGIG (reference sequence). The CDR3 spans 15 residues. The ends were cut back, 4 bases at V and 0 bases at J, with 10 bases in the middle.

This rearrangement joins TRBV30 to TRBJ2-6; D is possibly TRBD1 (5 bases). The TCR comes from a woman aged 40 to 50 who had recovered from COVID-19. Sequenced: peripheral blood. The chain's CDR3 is CAWTAGNSGANVLTF. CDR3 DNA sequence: TGTGCCTGGACGGCAGGGAACTCTGGGGCCAACGTCCTGACTTTC.